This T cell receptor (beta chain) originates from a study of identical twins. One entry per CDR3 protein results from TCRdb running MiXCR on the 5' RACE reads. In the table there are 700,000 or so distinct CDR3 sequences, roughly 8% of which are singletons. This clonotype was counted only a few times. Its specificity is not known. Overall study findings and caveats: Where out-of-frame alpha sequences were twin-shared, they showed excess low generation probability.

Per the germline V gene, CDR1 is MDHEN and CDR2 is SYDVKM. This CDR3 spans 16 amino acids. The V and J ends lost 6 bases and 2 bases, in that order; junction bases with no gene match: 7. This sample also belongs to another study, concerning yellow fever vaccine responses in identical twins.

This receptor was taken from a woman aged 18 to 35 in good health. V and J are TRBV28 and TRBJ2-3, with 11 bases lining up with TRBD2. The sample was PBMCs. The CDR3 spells CASSLRLAGFTDTQYF. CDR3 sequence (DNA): TGTGCCAGCAGCCTCAGACTAGCGGGATTCACAGATACGCAGTATTTT.